Sequencing of this T cell receptor (beta chain) was carried out in a study of breast tumors, draining lymph nodes, adjacent tissues. V shed 4 bases and J shed 0 bases, with 3 bases lying between them. In germline, CDR1 is WSHSY, CDR2 SAAADI. The CDR3 is made up of 12 amino acids. Study-wide results and caveats: Tumor and nontumor repertoires were significantly more similar in luminal-like than in basal-like breast cancer. Findings are consistent with lymph node origin and intratumoral expansion of most tumor T cells. The lymph node origin of tumor T cells was framed as consistent with a hypothesis, not demonstrated.

As for this clonotype: Antigen specificity is unknown.

TCRdb reanalysed the multiplex PCR reads using MiXCR and keeps one entry per CDR3 protein. The top ten hold about 8% of the sample, which has 45,000 to 60,000 distinct CDR3 sequences, 23% seen once. This chain uses TRBV10-2 with TRBJ1-1; the D is unclear. The sample was breast tumor tissue. The receptor was derived from a female donor with breast cancer. Some clones in this sample may be carry-over from other donors' samples. DNA of the CDR3: TGCGCCAGCAGTGTTATGAACACTGAAGCTTTCTTT. It is translated as CASSVMNTEAFF.